Presented here are 25 T cell receptor beta chains from one specimen sequenced in a study of T cell responses to AZD1222 COVID-19 vaccine. Only in-frame clones appear in the TCRdb table, and some are missing; sequencing was by immunoSEQ multiplex PCR. The sample records under 200,000 clones, around 87% being singletons. This sample comprised peripheral blood, obtained on day 0 of MenACWY control vaccination. The source of these receptors is an adult in good health.

The V and J genes are TRBV30 and TRBJ2-7; D perhaps matches TRBD1 (5 bases). Per germline, CDR1 GTSNPN and CDR2 SVGIG (reference sequence). The CDR3 is 14 amino acids. V was pared by 0 bases and J by 3 bases, with 12 bases between. This CDR3 is CAWSVGQGYYEQYF. The CDR3 nucleotides read TGTGCCTGGAGTGTAGGTCAGGGATACTACGAGCAGTACTTC.

The CDR3 is CASSLRGGGQVYRSPLHF. The CDR3 DNA sequence: TGTGCCAGCAGTTTACGGGGCGGGGGACAGGTGTATCGTTCACCCCTCCACTTT. J is TRBJ1-6 and V is TRBV28, with 8 bases that match TRBD1. Unmatched junction bases numbered 15, after V lost 2 bases and J lost 9 bases. The germline V gene has CDR1 MDHEN and CDR2 SYDVKM. The CDR3 contains 18 residues.

The genes are TRBV6-5 and TRBJ2-7; 13 positions match TRBD2. The CDR3 runs 14 residues. Germline CDR1 reads MNHEY; CDR2 reads SVGAGI. V was pared by 6 bases and J by 4 bases, with 3 bases of the junction left unmatched. CDR3 DNA: TGTGCCAGCAGACCGGGACTAGCGGGATACGAGCAGTACTTC. Protein sequence: CASRPGLAGYEQYF.

To note about this clone: This same CDR3 is encoded by further DNA sequences in the sample. The chain links TRBV12-3 or TRBV12-4 to TRBJ1-2; D gene uncertain. Trimming left V 8 bases short and J 4 bases short, with 5 bases between. This CDR3 is built from 10 residues. DNA for the CDR3: TGTGCCAGCCGGGGCTATGGCTACACCTTC. Amino acids: CASRGYGYTF.

This chain joins TRBV30 and TRBJ2-7, with 11 bases lining up with TRBD2. V dropped 3 bases and J dropped 0; count of bases not matched to a gene: 13. Germline V lookup: CDR1 GTSNPN, CDR2 SVGIG (reference sequence). The CDR3 loop spans 18 amino acids. CDR3 nucleotide sequence: TGTGCCTGGAGCGCCCTGGCTAGCGGGAGGCTTACCTCCTACGAGCAGTACTTC. Translating it yields CAWSALASGRLTSYEQYF.

The rearrangement joins TRBV6-5 to TRBJ2-3, with 10 bases lining up with TRBD1. After removal of 5 bases from V and 6 bases from J, the junction contained 8 bases not matched to a gene. CDR1 MNHEY and CDR2 SVGAGI come from the germline V gene. The CDR3 sequence is 15 residues long. For the CDR3, the DNA is TGTGCCAGCAGTAAACAGACAGGGGGCCGTGATACGCAGTATTTT. Protein: CASSKQTGGRDTQYF.

The rearrangement joins TRBV4-1 to TRBJ2-7, with TRBD1 matching over 11 bases. J was trimmed by 1 base and V by 3 bases; bases with no gene match: 2. Germline lookup yields CDR1 MGHRA and CDR2 YSYEKL. This CDR3 spans 15 amino acids. The CDR3 DNA reads as TGCGCCAGCAGCCATGGGGACAGGGGGTCCTACGAGCAGTACTTC. Protein product: CASSHGDRGSYEQYF.

The V and J genes are TRBV12-5 and TRBJ2-3; the match to TRBD2 covers 9 bases. The germline V gene has CDR1 LGHNT and CDR2 FRNRAP. This CDR3 spans 14 amino acids. V shed 6 bases and J 5 bases; nucleotides not matched to a gene: 6. The CDR3 DNA follows: TGTGCTAGTGGGCGGGGGGGGCTAGGAGATACGCAGTATTTT. Translating gives CASGRGGLGDTQYF.

The CDR3 bases are TGTGCCAGCAGCTTAGGGGCAGGTTACGAGCAGTACTTC. Protein sequence: CASSLGAGYEQYF. The rearrangement uses TRBV7-9 and TRBJ2-7; D call uncertain. Trimming removed 1 base from V and 4 bases from J, with 8 bases in between. Germline CDR1 SEHNR, CDR2 FQNEAQ (reference sequence). CDR3 length equals 13 residues.

The chain's CDR3 is CASSETRTGVLGQPQHF. CDR3 in DNA: TGTGCCAGCAGTGAAACCCGGACAGGGGTTTTGGGACAGCCCCAGCATTTT. The rearrangement joins TRBV2 to TRBJ1-5; 9 bases align to TRBD1. J was trimmed by 7 bases and V by 2 bases; bases with no gene match: 12. There are 17 residues in the CDR3. The germline V gene has CDR1 SNHLY and CDR2 FYNNEI.

The V and J genes are TRBV28 and TRBJ2-7, with TRBD1 matching over 8 bases. The junction had 9 bases not matched to a gene; V was cut back by 6 bases and J by 5 bases. Per the germline V gene, CDR1 is MDHEN and CDR2 is SYDVKM. The CDR3 has 14 residues. CDR3 nucleotide sequence: TGTGCCAGCAGCCCCCAGGGGGCCCTGGACGAGCAGTACTTC. Amino acid sequence: CASSPQGALDEQYF. Combining the CDR3 with reference TRBV28 and TRBJ2-7 gives the whole variable domain DVKVTQSSRYLVKRTGEKVFLECVQDMDHENMFWYRQDPGLGLRLIYFSYDVKMKEKGDIPEGYSVSREKKERFSLILESASTNQTSMYLCASSPQGALDEQYFGPGTRLTVT.

The V and J genes are TRBV11-2 and TRBJ2-5; D is perhaps TRBD2 (5 bases). V lost 5 bases and J lost 2, with 12 bases in between. The CDR3 has 14 amino acids. CDR1 is SGHAT and CDR2 is FQNNGV in the germline V gene. CDR3 protein: CASSPPLGQETQYF. The CDR3 nucleotides read TGTGCCAGCAGCCCCCCACTAGGACAAGAGACCCAGTACTTC.

The chain joins TRBV2 to TRBJ2-7; 7 bases agree with TRBD2. This CDR3 comprises 14 residues. V lost 4 bases to trimming and J lost 3 bases; unmatched junction nucleotides: 6. Germline lookup yields CDR1 SNHLY and CDR2 FYNNEI. The CDR3 nucleotides are TGTGCCAGCAGTGTTAGCCTAGCGGACTACGAGCAGTACTTC. Translation: CASSVSLADYEQYF.

The chain is built from TRBV28 and TRBJ2-2; a possible D gene is TRBD1 (8 bases). Trimming pared 6 bases from V and 6 bases from J, leaving 11 bases between. The CDR3 runs 13 residues. Germline assignment: CDR1 MDHEN and CDR2 SYDVKM. CDR3 region: CASRQGGPGELFF. Written as DNA, the CDR3 is TGTGCCAGCAGACAGGGGGGGCCCGGGGAGCTGTTTTTT.

The chain has TRBV30 and TRBJ1-2; 12 nucleotides agree with TRBD1. Germline V gene sequence: CDR1 GTSNPN, CDR2 SVGIG (reference sequence). This CDR3 spans 14 amino acids. V trimming: 3 bases; J trimming: 4 bases; junction bases outside the gene matches: 3. The DNA for the CDR3 is TGTGCCTGGAGAGGGACAGGGGGCCTCTATGGCTACACCTTC. It codes for CAWRGTGGLYGYTF.

J is TRBJ2-7 and V is TRBV3-1 (or the pseudogene TRBV3-2); 8 bases are shared with TRBD1. Germline CDR1 is LGHDT and CDR2 is YNNKEL (reference sequence). The ends lost 5 bases at V and 4 bases at J; junction bases unmatched: 10. The CDR3 runs to 15 residues. CDR3 in DNA: TGTGCCAGCAGCTACGGACGAACAGGGGGATACGAGCAGTACTTC. The encoded protein is CASSYGRTGGYEQYF.

This chain connects TRBV2 to TRBJ1-2, with D unresolved. The V and J ends lost 7 bases and 2 bases respectively, with 14 bases between them. The CDR3 length is 14 residues. CDR1 and CDR2 (germline): SNHLY, FYNNEI. The CDR3 DNA reads TGTGCCAGCATCTCCGGTTCCGGGAACTATGGCTACACCTTC. Translating gives CASISGSGNYGYTF.

The J gene is TRBJ2-1, the V gene TRBV11-1; 11 bases fit TRBD2. CDR1 SGHAT and CDR2 FQDESV come from the germline V gene (reference sequence). The CDR3 totals 16 residues. J lost 3 bases, V lost 1 base, and 2 bases had no gene match. The DNA of the CDR3 is TGTGCCAGCAGCTTAGTAACTAGCGGGAGCTACAATGAGCAGTTCTTC. Its protein is CASSLVTSGSYNEQFF. The whole variable domain, filled in from reference TRBV11-1 and TRBJ2-1, reads EAEVAQSPRYKITEKSQAVAFWCDPISGHATLYWYRQILGQGPELLVQFQDESVVDDSQLPKDRFSAERLKGVDSTLKIQPAELGDSAMYLCASSLVTSGSYNEQFFGPGTRLTVL.

This chain uses TRBV19 with TRBJ2-6; D uncertain. CDR1 is LNHDA and CDR2 is SQIVND in the germline V gene (reference sequence). V was clipped by 1 base and J by 1 base, with 5 bases between them. The CDR3 is made up of 15 amino acids. CDR3 sequence: CASSIGLSGANVLTF. Here the CDR3 DNA reads TGTGCCAGTAGTATAGGACTGTCTGGGGCCAACGTCCTGACTTTC.

V is TRBV2 and J is TRBJ1-4; maybe TRBD1 (6 bases). Germline V gene sequence: CDR1 SNHLY, CDR2 FYNNEI. Trimming left V 1 base short and J 5 bases short, with 8 bases between. The CDR3 extends over 14 amino acids. CDR3 residues: CASSEGGQNEKLFF. CDR3 DNA: TGTGCCAGCAGTGAAGGGGGGCAGAATGAAAAACTGTTTTTT.

As to this clone: One end of the junction varies from germline; a read error may be responsible. The chain is built from TRBV3-1 (or the pseudogene TRBV3-2) and TRBJ1-4; D may be TRBD1 (6 bases). The germline V gene encodes CDR1 LGHDT and CDR2 YNNKEL (reference sequence). The CDR3 consists of 13 residues. This CDR3 reads CASSLTGNENLFF. The CDR3 DNA sequence: TGTGCCAGCAGCCTCACAGGGAATGAAAACCTGTTTTTT.

The CDR3 loop is CASSSGGLDQPQHF. The CDR3 DNA sequence: TGCGCCAGCAGCTCCGGGGGGTTAGATCAGCCCCAGCATTTT. The chain uses TRBV5-1 and TRBJ1-5; tentatively, D is TRBD1 (5 bases). Germline values: CDR1 SGHRS, CDR2 YFSETQ. This CDR3 comprises 14 residues. V was clipped by 3 bases and J by 5 bases, with 12 bases between them.

The J gene is TRBJ2-7, the V gene TRBV6-5; 9 positions match TRBD1. V shed 6 bases, J shed 3 bases, and the junction held 6 bases outside the gene matches. This CDR3 contains 14 residues. CDR1 and CDR2 (germline): MNHEY, SVGAGI. This chain's CDR3 is CASSPGQGHYEQYF. DNA for the CDR3: TGTGCCAGCAGCCCGGGACAGGGACACTACGAGCAGTACTTC.

The chain employs TRBV19 and TRBJ1-2, with D hard to call. Trimming pared 7 bases from V and 4 bases from J, leaving 10 bases between. Looked up from germline, CDR1 is LNHDA and CDR2 is SQIVND (reference sequence). This CDR3 comprises 12 residues. Written as DNA, the CDR3 is TGTGCCAGTATCCGGCAGCCCTATGGCTACACCTTC. This codes for CASIRQPYGYTF.

The genes are TRBV19 and TRBJ2-1, with TRBD2 matching 9 bases. V shed 5 bases and J 5 bases; nucleotides not matched to a gene: 7. This CDR3 is 15 amino acids long. CDR1 is LNHDA and CDR2 is SQIVND in the germline V gene (reference sequence). This CDR3 reads CASSSAGGLHNEQFF. CDR3 DNA sequence: TGTGCCAGTAGTTCTGCGGGAGGGCTTCACAATGAGCAGTTCTTC.